The T cell receptor (beta chain) under discussion was sequenced for a study of cytomegalovirus exposure and HLA in healthy donors (TCRdb year 2017). Background for the entire study: The 500 to 800 repertoires of the first cohort and the 95 to 150 validation repertoires were produced on the same platform, according to a later analysis. High-throughput TCR immunosequencing, statistical association of individual TCRs with disease status, and machine learning were combined to predict cytomegalovirus infection status. A separate validation cohort of over 95 different subjects was used in addition to the roughly 700-subject first cohort. The study aimed to test whether signatures of past pathogen exposure could be identified by cataloging public T cell receptors. What the authors observed across the whole study: Most TCR sequences were seen in very few donors, while some public TCRs were found in many individuals. The validation cohort had no HLA typing available for a later analysis, so co-occurrence within that cohort was assessed over all 130 or so repertoires. Subsequent analysis determined that TCRs grouped into clusters in the first cohort also showed a tendency toward co-occurrence across the roughly 120 validation repertoires, and approximately 94% of cluster scores exceeded 0. A total of fewer than 200 TCR beta chains were listed by the study as associated with cytomegalovirus. It was suggested by the authors that the approach could potentially be generalized to other disease states and immunological phenotypes. The classifier was reported to diagnose cytomegalovirus status with high specificity and sensitivity in both the original and validation cohorts. Three of the identified cytomegalovirus-associated TCR beta chains were confirmed in vitro to be specific for cytomegalovirus antigens.

Libraries were prepared through the immunoSEQ multiplex PCR assay. From the authors' description of their analysis: A statistical classification framework was built for diagnosing cytomegalovirus status from the catalog of TCR beta chain sequences. Held by TCRdb, this immuneACCESS table contains in-frame sequences only and omits some clones. Under half of the omission traces to an unresolved V gene where checked; the cause of the rest is unknown. For V, J and clone size, that table is used; D and trimming come from the DNA. Present in this sample are some 250,000 clones, around 87% of which were seen just once. More than 0.35% of the sample goes to the ten largest clones. To note about this clone: The antigen it binds to is not known. Base-call qualities are not available, and no considerably larger clone is one nucleotide away.

The donors belonged to the validation cohort of roughly 120 subjects, which was separate from the roughly 700-subject first cohort. Cut back by 2 bases and 0 bases, the V and J ends lie 14 bases apart. From the germline V gene, CDR1 is KGHSH and CDR2 is LQKENI. The CDR3 sequence holds 17 residues, the cysteine and phenylalanine included. Only the CDR3 region is kept as DNA, spanning 51 bases read in frame from base 1. Sequencing used PBMCs. This receptor was obtained from a woman between 18 and 29 years old in good health and CMV-seronegative. Rearrangement joined TRBV18 to TRBJ1-5; no confident D gene assignment can be made. The encoded CDR3 is CASSPAGAGYSNQPQHF. In nucleotide form, the sequence is TGTGCCAGCTCACCAGCGGGTGCCGGCTATAGCAATCAGCCCCAGCATTTT.